A single T cell receptor beta chain is shown here with its context. It lacks a known antigen. Base qualities are not recorded, but no much larger clone differs from it by a single base. V and J are truncated by 3 bases and 10 bases respectively, leaving an intervening sequence of 17 bases. CDR1 KGHDR and CDR2 SFDVKD are derived from the germline V gene. From its cysteine to its phenylalanine, the CDR3 spans 14 amino acids. Only the CDR3 part of the read is kept: 42 bases, read in frame from the first base. TCRbeta CDR3 regions were amplified from genomic DNA by means of the immunoSEQ Assay, a bias-controlled multiplex PCR. In the original analysis: The number of nucleated cells in each sample was estimated by amplification of reference gene primers within the assay. Sequence reads were collapsed and filtered to measure the absolute abundance of every unique TCRbeta CDR3 rearrangement. For each sample, productive Simpson clonality was calculated by taking the square root of Simpson's diversity index across productive rearrangements. TCRdb retrieved this table from immuneACCESS and kept in-frame rearrangements only. Not all clones are present; in checked studies, unresolved V genes account for under half, and no reason is known for the remainder. The V and J calls and clone size come from that table; D and trimming were worked out from the DNA. The sample includes approximately 160,000 clones, with roughly 86% observed a single time. Approximately 0.62% of the sample rests with the top ten.

The data were obtained in a study of blood T cell repertoires in COVID-19 (dated by TCRdb to the early 2020s). Looking at the study overall: Samples from collaborators originated in the United States, Italy and Spain and spanned both the acute and convalescent phases of COVID-19. Samples were obtained from the ongoing ImmuneRACE study (first 160 participants) and from 1,000 to 1,500 subjects provided by 6 global collaborators. The repertoires were released in a freely available public database intended as a resource for research on the immune response to SARS-CoV-2. Deeply sampled blood TCRbeta repertoires from subjects exposed to, actively infected with, or recovered from COVID-19 were included in the dataset. Where HLA class I and class II types were available, the types were taken from metadata supplied by the sample provider, not from assay-based typing. Nearly every sample came with metadata listing a de-identified subject ID, COVID-19 status, age in years and sex. The material from the prospective study consisted of cDNA or gDNA derived from T cells, B-cell-depleted T cells, or PBMCs.

General findings and caveats noted by the study authors: How much clinical and demographic metadata was included differed by source and by participant, and the metadata was provided uncurated.

One collaborating source in Seattle enrolled patients during active infection and followed them longitudinally through the course of disease. The collaborating institutions used their own protocols to collect whole blood in K2EDTA tubes. For TCRbeta analysis, collaborators shipped samples in one of three forms: frozen whole blood, isolated PBMCs, or DNA extracted from either of those sample types. The chain joins TRBV24-1 to TRBJ1-2; the D gene is perhaps TRBD1, on 6 matching bases. Sequencing was carried out using peripheral blood. This sequence originates from a man in his fifties or sixties with COVID-19, enrolled during active disease. The DNA is TGTGCCACCAGTGATAACAGGGCCAAAAATCACTACACCTTC. This is translated as CATSDNRAKNHYTF.